Sequencing of this TCR beta chain was carried out in a study of blood T cells in healthy people across ages (dated by TCRdb to between 2014 and 2017). Regarding the research as a whole: Template switching captured roughly one uniquely barcoded TCR beta cDNA molecule per two T cells in model experiments. To avoid experimental bias, donors of different ages were randomly spread across the sequencing lanes. Four age groups were formed from the donors: young (average 16 years), middle-aged (around 39), aged (roughly 58) and long-lived (around 82). To track age-related changes in TCR beta repertoire diversity, the study relied on deep sequencing normalized with unique cDNA molecular identifiers. Using the same blood draw, the study looked at two additional independent replicas of 1 million unique cDNA reads for two donors, one aged 18 to 30 and the other aged 80 or older.

The method was 5' RACE. The instrument given in TCRdb is Illumina HiSeq 2500. A second roughly 6 to 12 cycle PCR used a sample-barcoded 5' primer and a J-beta primer mix. A unique molecular identifier was introduced onto each TCR beta cDNA molecule by a template-switch 5' adaptor carrying 12 random nucleotides. Each sample yielded at least 2.5 million CDR3-containing paired-end reads. The Mint cDNA synthesis kit, primed by a TRBC-specific oligonucleotide, was used to synthesize first-strand cDNA from all RNA. Following uracil-DNA glycosylase treatment, a first 18-cycle PCR with universal primers M1SS and BC2_uni_R was performed on all cDNA. Processing in the source paper ran as follows. For normalization, 1 million high-quality reads, each with a distinct molecular identifier, were randomly selected from each sample. Instead of being binned into consensus sequences, reads that shared molecular identifiers were thrown out. CDR3 identification, clonotype clustering and error correction used MiTCR with a Q25 quality threshold and the strictest error-elimination algorithm. A nonparametric unseen species model with Euler transformation was used to estimate a lower bound on total TCR beta diversity. TCRdb itself trimmed the public reads at Q25 with fastp, ran MiXCR and retained productive beta chains. All rows with the same CDR3 protein become a single entry with the most common DNA and genes. The V and J calls and clone size are TCRdb's, not the authors'. The sample table contains about 810,000 distinct CDR3 sequences; only one count was recorded for about 37% of them. Approximately 12% of the sample is in the top ten clones.

Summary of the overall study and its limitations: Conclusive comparison of naive and antigen-experienced compartments was prevented by the profiling of bulk unsorted PBMCs. Estimates of total diversity based on one million sequenced T cells were regarded as lower bounds and as underestimates. Observed TCR beta diversity per million T cells fell roughly linearly with age, and a significant reduction was already apparent by age roughly 40. Compared with the aged group, the long-lived group had more naive CD4+ T cells, fewer expanded clones and increased TCR diversity, suggesting age selection. There was a strong correlation between observed TCR beta diversity and the percentage of naive T cells measured by flow cytometry. Because donor CMV infection status was unknown, age-related changes in expanded clonotypes were potentially confounded.

V is cut back by 5 bases and J by 4 bases, with 14 bases in the junction unmatched. Spanning cysteine to phenylalanine, the CDR3 consists of 19 amino acids. The kept DNA is CDR3 alone, 57 bases in frame from the first base. In the germline V gene, CDR1 corresponds to SGHTA and CDR2 to FQGTGA. Donors were 40 or so systemically healthy Caucasian individuals from Russia aged roughly 6 to 90 years. Each donor gave about 9.7 milliliters of peripheral blood, drawn into EDTA-treated Vacutainer tubes. PBMCs were isolated by Ficoll-Paque density-gradient centrifugation, with at least 6.5 million obtained per sample. Total RNA was extracted from PBMCs with Trizol reagent, with at least 6 micrograms obtained per sample. For every donor, an aliquot of PBMCs went through flow cytometry to measure the percentages of naive CD45RAhigh/CD27high T cells. With regard to this clonotype: Its antigen remains unidentified. The sample holds no much larger clone one base away, and base qualities are not on file.

The sample comprised blood. The chain uses TRBV7-3 and TRBJ2-2; 12 of the junction bases match TRBD2. The receptor's source is a young man in good health. The sequence in DNA is TGTGCCAGCAGCCCCGTCACTAGCGGGGGGTCCTCACCCACCGGGGAGCTGTTTTTT. This yields the protein CASSPVTSGGSSPTGELFF.